This TCR beta chain was observed in a study of T-cell reconstitution after alpha-beta-depleted transplantation in children. Germline CDR1 is MNHNS and CDR2 is SASEGT. V was trimmed by 5 bases and J by 6 bases, leaving 17 bases between them. The CDR3 is 14 amino acids. Unique molecular identifiers were used to barcode this TCRbeta library. TCRdb reanalysed the PCR reads using MiXCR and keeps one entry per CDR3 protein. There are around 450,000 distinct CDR3 sequences in the sample; about 40% occur only once, and under 35% lies in the top ten. This clonotype originated in a girl aged 2 to 10 with aplastic anemia, due to receive a stem cell transplant. The genes are TRBV6-1 and TRBJ2-7; possible D gene TRBD1, 6 bases. The input for sequencing was PBMCs, taken before TCRalphabeta/CD19-depleted stem cell transplant. The CDR3 region is CASSTTGTYLEQYF. The CDR3 bases are TGTGCCAGCAGTACGACCGGGACATATCTCGAGCAGTACTTC.